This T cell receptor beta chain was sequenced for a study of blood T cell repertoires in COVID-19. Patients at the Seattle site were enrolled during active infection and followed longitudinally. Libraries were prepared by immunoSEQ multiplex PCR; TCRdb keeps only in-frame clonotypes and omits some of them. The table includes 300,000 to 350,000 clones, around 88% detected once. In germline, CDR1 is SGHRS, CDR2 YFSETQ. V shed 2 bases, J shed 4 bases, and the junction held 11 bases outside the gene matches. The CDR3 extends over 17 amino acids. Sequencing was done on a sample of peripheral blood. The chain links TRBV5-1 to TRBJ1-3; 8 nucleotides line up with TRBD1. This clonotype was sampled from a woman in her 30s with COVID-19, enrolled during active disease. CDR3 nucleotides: TGCGCCAGCAGCTTTGGTTCGGACAGGGCGGCAGGAAACACCATATATTTT. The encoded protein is CASSFGSDRAAGNTIYF.